This TCR beta chain was sequenced during a study of blood T cell repertoires in COVID-19. Study context: The United States, Italy and Spain were the sources of the acute and convalescent COVID-19 samples.

CDR1 is SNHLY and CDR2 is FYNNEI in the germline V gene. Trimming stripped 2 bases from V and 9 bases from J, with 14 bases between. CDR3 length: 13 residues. Here immunoSEQ multiplex PCR was the method, and the copy in TCRdb shows in-frame clones only, minus some. The sample lists approximately 99,000 clones; about four fifths were seen once. Specimen: peripheral blood. The chain is built from TRBV2 and TRBJ2-7, with D perhaps matching TRBD1 (6 bases). This sequence was found in a woman in her 70s with acute or convalescent COVID-19. As DNA, the CDR3 is TGTGCCAGCAGTGAAAGGCCACTGACAGGGCAGTACGTC. Its protein product is CASSERPLTGQYV.